This entry lists 22 T cell receptor beta chains sequenced from one sample in a study of cytomegalovirus exposure and HLA in healthy donors. The PCR employed 60 Vbeta primers together with 13 Jbeta primers. TCRdb's table, derived via immunoSEQ multiplex PCR, lists solely in-frame clones and lacks some. Of some 200,000 clones listed, 60% to 80% are singletons. The sequenced sample was PBMCs. These receptors all stem from a man aged 18 to 29 in good health and CMV-seronegative.

The chain uses TRBV5-1 and TRBJ2-7; 7 positions agree with TRBD1. V trimming: 0 bases; J trimming: 3 bases; junction bases outside the gene matches: 3. Germline V gene sequence: CDR1 SGHRS, CDR2 YFSETQ. CDR3 length: 14 amino acids. CDR3 sequence reads: CASSLGDRNYEQYF. Written as DNA, the CDR3 is TGCGCCAGCAGCTTGGGGGACAGAAACTACGAGCAGTACTTC. The full variable domain, its missing parts supplied by reference TRBV5-1 and TRBJ2-7, is KAGVTQTPRYLIKTRGQQVTLSCSPISGHRSVSWYQQTPGQGLQFLFEYFSETQRNKGNFPGRFSGRQFSNSRSEMNVSTLELGDSALYLCASSLGDRNYEQYFGPGTRLTVT.

Only a few counts were recorded for this clone. The rearrangement joins TRBV19 to TRBJ1-4; TRBD1 matches 7 bases. Germline trimming cut 3 bases from V and 4 bases from J; bases unmatched to any gene: 8. Germline CDR1 LNHDA, CDR2 SQIVND (reference sequence). CDR3 size: 16 residues. The CDR3 DNA reads as TGTGCCAGTAGTATCGGGACAGTGCGTGGTAATGAAAAACTGTTTTTT. Translation gives CASSIGTVRGNEKLFF.

The V gene is TRBV7-9, the J gene TRBJ2-7, with D possibly TRBD1 on 6 matching bases. Trimming left V 3 bases short and J 7 bases short, with 10 bases between. The CDR3 length is 12 residues. The V gene's germline CDR1 is SEHNR and CDR2 FQNEAQ (reference sequence). The CDR3 loop reads CASSFPGTEQYF. The CDR3 coding sequence is TGTGCCAGCAGCTTCCCTGGGACAGAGCAGTACTTC.

This clone was counted only a few times. This chain connects TRBV7-9 to TRBJ2-6; 9 nucleotides match TRBD1. The CDR3 contains 18 residues. Germline lookup yields CDR1 SEHNR and CDR2 FQNEAQ (reference sequence). Trimming removed 5 bases from V and 0 bases from J; junction bases left unmatched: 8. CDR3 sequence: CASSRVRDRDSGANVLTF. The CDR3 DNA is TGTGCCAGCAGCCGCGTCCGGGACAGGGACTCTGGGGCCAACGTCCTGACTTTC.

This clone was counted only a few times. The J gene is TRBJ2-7, the V gene TRBV7-9; a weak D match, TRBD1 (5 bases). This CDR3 contains 15 residues. Trimming left V 1 base short and J 6 bases short, with 16 bases between. The germline V gene has CDR1 SEHNR and CDR2 FQNEAQ (reference sequence). In nucleotides, the CDR3 is TGTGCCAGCAGCTTAGGGCAGGGCCTTCCTCTCGAGCAGTACTTC. This translates into CASSLGQGLPLEQYF. The whole variable domain, remainder taken from reference TRBV7-9 and TRBJ2-7, is DTGVSQNPRHKITKRGQNVTFRCDPISEHNRLYWYRQTLGQGPEFLTYFQNEAQLEKSRLLSDRFSAERPKGSFSTLEIQRTEQGDSAMYLCASSLGQGLPLEQYFGPGTRLTVT.

This clone occurred once. The chain recombines TRBV29-1 with TRBJ2-3, with D possibly matching TRBD2 (6 bases). CDR3 length equals 12 residues. Trimming took 6 bases from V and 6 from J, leaving 13 bases between them. CDR1 and CDR2 (germline): SQVTM, ANQGSEA. CDR3 sequence: CSVRLAADTQYF. The CDR3 region has the DNA TGCAGCGTGCGCTTAGCGGCGGATACGCAGTATTTT.

The rearrangement links TRBV6-5 to TRBJ1-1; D may be TRBD1 (5 bases). V was clipped by 2 bases and J by 2 bases, with 12 bases between them. Germline loops: CDR1 MNHEY, CDR2 SVGAGI. CDR3 length equals 15 residues. The CDR3 region is CASSYQGLLNTEAFF. For the CDR3, the DNA is TGTGCCAGCAGTTACCAGGGCTTACTAAACACTGAAGCTTTCTTT.

This chain links TRBV19 with TRBJ2-7; the match to TRBD2 covers 9 bases. The CDR3 loop spans 16 amino acids. The V segment lost 0 bases and the J segment 5 bases; nucleotides outside the gene matches: 8. Germline CDR1 is LNHDA and CDR2 is SQIVND (reference sequence). The CDR3 spells CASSIDHTSGHNEQYF. The CDR3 coding sequence is TGTGCCAGTAGTATAGATCATACTAGCGGGCACAACGAGCAGTACTTC. The whole variable domain, filled in from reference TRBV19 and TRBJ2-7, reads DGGITQSPKYLFRKEGQNVTLSCEQNLNHDAMYWYRQDPGQGLRLIYYSQIVNDFQKGDIAEGYSVSREKKESFPLTVTSAQKNPTAFYLCASSIDHTSGHNEQYFGPGTRLTVT.

Only a few counts were recorded for this clone. The CDR3 region has the DNA TGTGCCAGCAGTGTAGGGGGGGCGGATGGGGCCAACGTCCTGACTTTC. This codes for CASSVGGADGANVLTF. The rearrangement joins TRBV2 to TRBJ2-6; D is perhaps TRBD2 (7 bases). The CDR3 loop spans 16 amino acids. The germline V and J ends were trimmed by 4 bases and 3 bases, with 13 bases remaining between them. Germline V gives CDR1 SNHLY, CDR2 FYNNEI.

This chain joins TRBV10-1 and TRBJ2-7; possibly TRBD2 for D (5 bases). Germline V gene sequence: CDR1 WNHNN, CDR2 SYGVQD (reference sequence). The CDR3 spans 13 residues. Trimming left V 6 bases short and J 2 bases short, with 11 bases between. CDR3 in DNA: TGCGCCAGCAGAGCAGCGGAGACCTACGAGCAGTACTTC. It codes for CASRAAETYEQYF.

At least ten counts were recorded for this clone. The rearrangement links TRBV29-1 to TRBJ2-3; D is unclear. Per germline, CDR1 SQVTM and CDR2 ANQGSEA. V shed 6 bases and J shed 1 base, with 20 bases lying between them. This CDR3 has 16 amino acids. CDR3 in amino acids: CSVTLYQQSGTDTQYF. In nucleotides, the CDR3 is TGCAGCGTAACCCTGTACCAACAATCTGGCACAGATACGCAGTATTTT.

The V and J genes are TRBV5-6 and TRBJ1-3; the D is unclear. The CDR3 length is 14 residues. Germline V gene sequence: CDR1 SGHDT, CDR2 YYEEEE. The germline V and J ends were trimmed by 0 bases and 0 bases, with 4 bases remaining between them. CDR3 DNA sequence: TGTGCCAGCAGCTTGGTCTCCTCTGGAAACACCATATATTTT. Its translation: CASSLVSSGNTIYF.

The chain employs TRBV6-1 and TRBJ2-5; perhaps TRBD2 as D (6 bases). CDR3 length: 14 residues. Germline-derived CDR1 and CDR2 are MNHNS and SASEGT. The V gene lost 7 bases and the J gene lost 4 bases, with 16 bases spanning the gap. This chain's CDR3 is CASNTGVRGETQYF. CDR3 nucleotide sequence: TGTGCCAGCAACACGGGTGTGCGGGGAGAGACCCAGTACTTC.

The chain carries TRBV5-1 and TRBJ1-1; tentatively, D is TRBD1 (5 bases). Trimming removed 0 bases at V and 1 base at J, with 10 bases between. Germline lookup yields CDR1 SGHRS and CDR2 YFSETQ. This CDR3 spans 15 amino acids. This chain's CDR3 is CASSLVLDKNTEAFF. The CDR3 coding sequence is TGCGCCAGCAGCTTGGTGTTGGACAAGAACACTGAAGCTTTCTTT.

J is TRBJ1-2 and V is TRBV5-1; 7 bases match TRBD1. The CDR3 consists of 14 residues. Germline values: CDR1 SGHRS, CDR2 YFSETQ. J gave up 7 bases and V 7 bases, and 13 bases lay outside the gene matches. The CDR3: CASGPIQGSRGYTF. The CDR3 region has the DNA TGCGCCAGCGGCCCTATACAGGGGTCGCGTGGCTACACCTTC.

This chain links TRBV2 with TRBJ2-7; D gene ambiguous. Trimming removed 5 bases at V and 5 bases at J, with 10 bases between. Per the germline V gene, CDR1 is SNHLY and CDR2 is FYNNEI. CDR3 size: 12 residues. The CDR3 is CASSLEVHEQYF. For the CDR3, the DNA is TGTGCCAGCAGTCTCGAGGTCCACGAGCAGTACTTC.

This chain uses TRBV29-1 with TRBJ2-7; 9 nucleotides align to TRBD1. Germline V gene lookup returns CDR1 SQVTM and CDR2 ANQGSEA. The CDR3 extends over 13 amino acids. The V gene end was trimmed by 6 bases and the J gene end by 5 bases; junction bases not matched to a gene: 8. The chain's CDR3 is CSVRTGEVDEQYF. For the CDR3, the DNA is TGCAGCGTCCGGACAGGGGAGGTTGACGAGCAGTACTTC.

About this clone: At one boundary the junction diverges from the germline segment, which might be a read error. The genes are TRBV7-9 and TRBJ1-5; no clear D gene. Germline V gene data show CDR1 as SEHNR and CDR2 as FQNEAQ (reference sequence). The CDR3 is 12 amino acids. CDR3 amino acids: CSSSSLHQPQHF. Here the CDR3 DNA reads TGTTCCAGCAGCTCACTACATCAGCCCCAGCATTTT.

This clone was picked up one time. J is TRBJ2-4 and V is TRBV9; the match to TRBD1 covers 7 bases. Trimming removed 3 bases from V and 0 bases from J; junction bases left unmatched: 15. CDR3 length equals 19 residues. The germline V gene has CDR1 SGDLS and CDR2 YYNGEE. The CDR3 DNA reads TGTGCCAGCAGCGCGGGCCGGGACAGCTCTTCCCTAGCCAAAAACATTCAGTACTTC. As protein: CASSAGRDSSSLAKNIQYF.

V and J are TRBV5-1 and TRBJ2-3; tentative D call: TRBD2 (5 bases). Trimming cost V 4 bases and J 0 bases, with 9 bases left between them. Germline lookup yields CDR1 SGHRS and CDR2 YFSETQ. The CDR3 runs to 14 residues. The CDR3 loop reads CASSEDWSTDTQYF. The CDR3 DNA is TGCGCCAGCAGCGAGGACTGGAGCACAGATACGCAGTATTTT.

The chain combines TRBV4-3 with TRBJ2-3; D remains ambiguous. Germline lookup yields CDR1 LGHNA and CDR2 YSLEER. V dropped 0 bases and J dropped 2 bases, with 12 bases sitting between them. The CDR3 runs 16 residues. In DNA, the CDR3 is TGCGCCAGCAGCCAAGATCTGGAGCTTCTCACAGATACGCAGTATTTT. This gives the protein CASSQDLELLTDTQYF.

The chain employs TRBV6-5 and TRBJ2-5, with D possibly matching TRBD1 (6 bases). The V gene's germline CDR1 is MNHEY and CDR2 SVGAGI. Trimming pared 6 bases from V and 0 bases from J, leaving 14 bases between. The CDR3 extends over 15 amino acids. CDR3 residues: CASRADRSYQETQYF. CDR3 in DNA: TGTGCCAGCAGAGCCGACAGGTCCTACCAAGAGACCCAGTACTTC.